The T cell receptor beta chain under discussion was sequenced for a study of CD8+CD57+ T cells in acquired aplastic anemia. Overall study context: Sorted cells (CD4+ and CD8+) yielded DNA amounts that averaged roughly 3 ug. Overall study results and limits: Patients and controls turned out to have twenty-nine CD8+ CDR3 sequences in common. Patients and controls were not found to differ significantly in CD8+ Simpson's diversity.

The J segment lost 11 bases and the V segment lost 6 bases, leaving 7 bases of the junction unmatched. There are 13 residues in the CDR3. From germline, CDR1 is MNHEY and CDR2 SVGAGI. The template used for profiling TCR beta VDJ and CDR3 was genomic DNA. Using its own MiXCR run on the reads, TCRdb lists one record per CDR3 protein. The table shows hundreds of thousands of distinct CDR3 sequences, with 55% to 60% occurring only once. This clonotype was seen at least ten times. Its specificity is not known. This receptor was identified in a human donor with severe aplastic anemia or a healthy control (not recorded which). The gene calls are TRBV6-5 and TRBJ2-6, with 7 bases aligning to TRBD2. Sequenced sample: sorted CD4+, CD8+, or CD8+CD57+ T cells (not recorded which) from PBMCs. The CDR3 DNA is TGTGCCAGCAGAACACCGGGGGGAGACGTCCTGACTTTC. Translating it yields CASRTPGGDVLTF.